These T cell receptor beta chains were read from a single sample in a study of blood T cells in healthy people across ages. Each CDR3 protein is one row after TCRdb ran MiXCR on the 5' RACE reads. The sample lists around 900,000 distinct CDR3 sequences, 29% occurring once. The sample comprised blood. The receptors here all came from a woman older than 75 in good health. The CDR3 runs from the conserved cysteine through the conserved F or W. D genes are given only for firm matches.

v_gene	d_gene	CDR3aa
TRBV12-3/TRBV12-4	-	CASKGETQYF
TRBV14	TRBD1	CASSQGQGARTDTQYF
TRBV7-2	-	CASSSTNGTSTDTQYF
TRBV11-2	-	CASSPRQIGGDTQYF
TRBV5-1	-	CASREGSTDTQYF
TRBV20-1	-	CSASRSTGTPSYEQYF
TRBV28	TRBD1	CASSFNRGGAFF
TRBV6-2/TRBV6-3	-	CASSYSRDQGVPYNSPLHF
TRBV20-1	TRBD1	CSARNRGTNEKLFF
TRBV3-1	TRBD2	CASSQESRARGDEQFF
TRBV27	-	CASSPSRTHFPSYEQYF
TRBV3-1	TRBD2	CASSPVLAGGPNEQFF
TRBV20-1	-	CSARGGHRVTGYEQYF
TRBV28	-	CASSQPSNTQYF
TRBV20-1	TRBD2	CSAGELAGGLSYNEQFF
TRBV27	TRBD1	CASRTGGRGYTF
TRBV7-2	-	CASSTTYEQYF
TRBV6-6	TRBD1	CASSATPGTGNEQFF
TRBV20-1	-	CSAGDLRLGAYNEQFF
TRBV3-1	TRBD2	CASSQDPERGNTDTQYF
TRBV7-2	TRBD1	CASSPGQGRRNTEAFF
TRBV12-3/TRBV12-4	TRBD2	CASSPGLAGVLTDTQYF
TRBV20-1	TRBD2	CSASKGPLGGGSYNEQFF
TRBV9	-	CASSEGSGVRSSGNTIYF
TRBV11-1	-	CASSLSYRPGTRTENSNQPQHF
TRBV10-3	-	CAIGRGGTEAFF
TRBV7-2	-	CASSLGQWPNEQYF
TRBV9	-	CASSVAIGANTGELFF
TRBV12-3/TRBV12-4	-	CASSSSPGTRASTDTQYF
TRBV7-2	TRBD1	CASSPRDRVTEAFF
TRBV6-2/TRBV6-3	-	CASSYQGARSPLHF
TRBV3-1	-	CASSQYEGRNIQYF
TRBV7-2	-	CASSSGGRNQETQYF
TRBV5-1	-	CAGSLVWREQFF
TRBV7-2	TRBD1	CASSADRRGWNHGYTF
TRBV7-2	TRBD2	CASSFRGVGTDTQYF
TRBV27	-	CASSTGFNYGYTF
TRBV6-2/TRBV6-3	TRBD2	CASSYSGRGVTDTQYF
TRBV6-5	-	CASSYSQTENTEAFF
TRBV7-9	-	CASSPASYTGELFF
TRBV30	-	CASETVRYTF
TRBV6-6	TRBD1	CASSRGQGARMETQYF
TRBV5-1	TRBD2	CASSQTSGGAYNEQYF
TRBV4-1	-	CASSQDPRGGVAKNIQYF
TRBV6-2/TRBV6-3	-	CASRSYGLGERAFNEQFF
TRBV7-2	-	CASSENGGDYNEQFF
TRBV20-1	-	CSALGLIPSQETQYF
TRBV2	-	CASSDRNQPQHF
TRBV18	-	CASSPPSLPETQYF
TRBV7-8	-	CASSLGNRGAVNNEQFF
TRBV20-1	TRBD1	CSATDRGRMGTEAFF
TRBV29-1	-	CSVAPKNTEAFF
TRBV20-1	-	CSAFPGAGYTF
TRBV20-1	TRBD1	CSARGQGGTYGYTF